This T cell receptor beta chain was recorded in a study of beta chain features in type 1 diabetes. The isolated RNA, all of it, was reverse transcribed, so expressed TCRB transcripts were what got sequenced. The data were produced by immunoSEQ multiplex PCR, yet TCRdb's version contains in-frame clones alone and is incomplete. The sample has hundreds of thousands of clones, over 10% seen once. This clone was detected a few times. CDR3 length equals 16 residues. CDR1 and CDR2 (germline): SGHRS, YFSETQ. Losses at the gene ends were 0 bases for V and 8 bases for J; bases not matched to a gene: 8. This TCR was sampled from a man aged 18 to 29 in good health. The sample taken for sequencing was naive CD4+ T cells from blood. The V gene is TRBV5-1, the J gene TRBJ1-4; TRBD1 matches at 9 bases. The CDR3, as DNA: TGCGCCAGCAGCTTGGCCTCCGGGACAGGGTACGAAAAACTGTTTTTT. Translation: CASSLASGTGYEKLFF.